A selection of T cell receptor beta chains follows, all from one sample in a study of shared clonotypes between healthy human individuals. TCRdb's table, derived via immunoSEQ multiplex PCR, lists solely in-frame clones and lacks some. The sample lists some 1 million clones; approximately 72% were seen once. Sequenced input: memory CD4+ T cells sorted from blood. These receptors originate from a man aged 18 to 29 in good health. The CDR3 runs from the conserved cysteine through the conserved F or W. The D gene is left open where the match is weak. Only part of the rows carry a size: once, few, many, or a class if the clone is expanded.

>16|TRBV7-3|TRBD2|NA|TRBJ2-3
CASSTQLAGGPNTQYF
TGTGCCAGCAGCACCCAACTAGCGGGGGGGCCGAATACGCAGTATTTT
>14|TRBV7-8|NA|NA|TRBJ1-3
CASSPRERGNTIYF
TGTGCCAGCAGCCCGCGGGAGCGTGGAAACACCATATATTTT
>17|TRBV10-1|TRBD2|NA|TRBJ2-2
CASSESLLAANTGELFF
TGCGCCAGCAGTGAGTCTTTACTAGCGGCGAACACCGGGGAGCTGTTTTTT
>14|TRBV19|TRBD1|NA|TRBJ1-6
CASSQDRGNSPLHF
TGTGCCAGTAGTCAGGACAGGGGAAATTCACCCCTCCACTTT
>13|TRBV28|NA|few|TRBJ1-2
CASSLLAGAGYTF
TGTGCCAGCAGTTTATTGGCAGGGGCCGGCTACACCTTC
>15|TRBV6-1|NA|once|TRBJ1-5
CASSDTPPTNQPQHF
TGTGCCAGCAGTGACACCCCCCCTACTAATCAGCCCCAGCATTTT
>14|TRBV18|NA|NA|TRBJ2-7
CATQLNRGSYEQYF
TGTGCCACCCAACTAAACCGGGGATCCTACGAGCAGTACTTC
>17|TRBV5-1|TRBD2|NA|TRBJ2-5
CASSLGQLAGAQETQYF
TGCGCCAGCAGCTTGGGGCAACTAGCGGGGGCTCAAGAGACCCAGTACTTC
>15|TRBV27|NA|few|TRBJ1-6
CASSTTTGTRSPLHF
TGTGCCAGCAGTACAACCACCGGGACGCGGTCCCCCCTCCACTTT
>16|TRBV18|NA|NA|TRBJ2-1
CASSRSVTEGYNEQFF
TGTGCCAGCTCCCGTTCCGTAACGGAGGGATACAATGAGCAGTTCTTC
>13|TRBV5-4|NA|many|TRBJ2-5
CASSLEGRETQYF
TGTGCCAGCAGCTTGGAAGGACGAGAGACCCAGTACTTC
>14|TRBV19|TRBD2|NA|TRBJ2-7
CASSKTSATTGQYF
TGTGCCAGTAGTAAAACTAGCGCTACCACCGGGCAGTACTTC
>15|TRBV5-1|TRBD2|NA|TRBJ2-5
CASSLAAGEGETQYF
TGCGCCAGCAGCTTGGCAGCGGGGGAGGGGGAGACCCAGTACTTC
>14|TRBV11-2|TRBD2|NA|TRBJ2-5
CASNPAGTVVAQYF
TGTGCCAGCAACCCAGCGGGGACGGTGGTCGCCCAGTACTTC
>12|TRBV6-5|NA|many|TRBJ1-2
CASSNTRGGYTF
TGTGCCAGCAGTAATACCAGGGGCGGCTACACCTTC
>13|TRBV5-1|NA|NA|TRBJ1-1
CASSLGMNTEAFF
TGCGCCAGCAGCTTGGGGATGAACACTGAAGCTTTCTTT
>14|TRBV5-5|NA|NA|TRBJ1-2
CASSLSQGKRGYTF
TGTGCCAGCAGCTTGTCTCAGGGGAAGCGGGGCTACACCTTC
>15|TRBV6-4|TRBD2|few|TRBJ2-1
CASSPGLAGSNEQFF
TGTGCCAGCAGCCCCGGACTAGCGGGAAGCAATGAGCAGTTCTTC
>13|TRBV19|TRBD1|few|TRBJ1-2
CASSERGPGGYTF
TGTGCCAGTAGCGAGAGGGGGCCAGGTGGCTACACCTTC
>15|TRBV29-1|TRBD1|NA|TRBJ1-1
CSVKGQGKGNTEAFF
TGCAGCGTTAAAGGACAGGGTAAGGGGAACACTGAAGCTTTCTTT
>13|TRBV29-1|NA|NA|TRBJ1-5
CSVGGGGVQPQHF
TGCAGCGTTGGAGGAGGCGGCGTTCAGCCCCAGCATTTT
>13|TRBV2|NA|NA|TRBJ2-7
CAGNSQGRNEQYF
TGTGCCGGAAACAGCCAGGGGAGGAACGAGCAGTACTTC
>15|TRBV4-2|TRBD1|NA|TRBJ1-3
CASSQGQGAGNTIYF
TGTGCCAGCAGCCAAGGACAGGGGGCTGGAAACACCATATATTTT
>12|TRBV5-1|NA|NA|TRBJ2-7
CASSFWGDEQYF
TGCGCCAGCAGCTTTTGGGGGGACGAGCAGTACTTC
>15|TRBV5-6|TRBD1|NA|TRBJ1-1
CASSPLDRDETEAFF
TGTGCCAGCAGCCCACTTGACAGGGATGAAACTGAAGCTTTCTTT
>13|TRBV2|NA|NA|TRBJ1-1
CASSFDMNTEAFF
TGTGCCAGCAGTTTTGACATGAACACTGAAGCTTTCTTT
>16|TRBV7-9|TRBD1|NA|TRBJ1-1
CASSLSLFQGAAEAFF
TGTGCCAGCAGCTTATCGCTGTTCCAGGGGGCGGCTGAAGCTTTCTTT
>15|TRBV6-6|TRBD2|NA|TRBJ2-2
CASRIAGVNTGELFF
TGTGCCAGCAGAATAGCGGGGGTGAACACCGGGGAGCTGTTTTTT
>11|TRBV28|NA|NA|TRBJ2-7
CASGPRYEQYF
TGTGCCAGCGGACCTCGCTACGAGCAGTACTTC
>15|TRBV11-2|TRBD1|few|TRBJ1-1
CASSLAGQGDTEAFF
TGTGCCAGCAGCTTAGCGGGACAGGGTGACACTGAAGCTTTCTTT
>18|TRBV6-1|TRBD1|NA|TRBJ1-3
CASSATLGQVDSGNTIYF
TGTGCCAGCAGTGCCACCTTAGGACAGGTCGACTCTGGAAACACCATATATTTT
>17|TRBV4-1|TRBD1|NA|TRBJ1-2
CASSQEGGQGPSYGYTF
TGCGCCAGCAGCCAAGAAGGAGGACAGGGCCCTTCCTATGGCTACACCTTC
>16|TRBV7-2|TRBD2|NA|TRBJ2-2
CASSPFSGRTTGELFF
TGTGCCAGCAGCCCTTTTAGCGGGAGAACAACCGGGGAGCTGTTTTTT
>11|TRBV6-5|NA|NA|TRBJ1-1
CASILAFEAFF
TGTGCCAGCATCCTTGCTTTTGAAGCTTTCTTT
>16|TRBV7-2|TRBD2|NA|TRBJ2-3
CASSPVAGGTTDTQYF
TGTGCCAGCAGCCCAGTAGCGGGGGGAACCACAGATACGCAGTATTTT